Listed below are T cell receptor beta chains from one sample, sequenced in a study of spatial heterogeneity in lung cancer. TCRdb processed the 5' RACE reads anew with MiXCR; each CDR3 protein has one entry. The table has 15,000 to 20,000 distinct CDR3 sequences, about 6.5% seen once. Sequences were derived from lung tumor tissue, sampled at surgery. Receptors originate from a female donor with early-stage non-small cell lung cancer. Both conserved end residues are part of each CDR3. A D gene is named only where the DNA matches it firmly. Size is stated for part of the rows, as once, few or many counts, or as a class when the clone is expanded.

CDR3,DNA,D,size,V,J
CASSLAPSPGQGGGYTF,TGTGCCAGCAGCTTAGCCCCCTCACCGGGACAGGGAGGTGGCTACACCTTC,TRBD1,medium-sized,TRBV7-2,TRBJ1-2
CATRERTGDSYNEQFF,TGTGCCACCAGGGAGAGGACAGGAGACTCCTACAATGAGCAGTTCTTC,TRBD1,many,TRBV15,TRBJ2-1
CASSTRQPFYGYTF,TGTGCCAGTAGTACCCGACAACCCTTCTATGGCTACACCTTC,NA,few,TRBV19,TRBJ1-2
CASRLQGWQGAEAFF,TGTGCCAGCAGATTACAGGGATGGCAGGGCGCTGAAGCTTTCTTT,NA,medium-sized,TRBV28,TRBJ1-1
CSAPRQGARETQYF,TGCAGTGCGCCGAGACAGGGGGCGCGGGAGACCCAGTACTTC,TRBD1,few,TRBV20-1,TRBJ2-5
CASSRDRGVYEQYF,TGTGCCAGCAGCCGGGATCGGGGGGTCTACGAGCAGTACTTC,TRBD2,NA,TRBV14,TRBJ2-7
CASSLAVPMRNQPQHF,TGTGCCAGCAGCTTAGCGGTCCCTATGCGCAATCAGCCCCAGCATTTT,NA,many,TRBV7-2,TRBJ1-5
CASITAGREEKLFF,TGTGCCAGCATCACCGCAGGGAGAGAGGAAAAACTGTTTTTT,NA,few,TRBV28,TRBJ1-4
CASSFARQGNTEAFF,TGTGCCAGCAGTTTTGCTAGACAGGGGAACACTGAAGCTTTCTTT,TRBD1,many,TRBV28,TRBJ1-1
CASSDGQVSQPQHF,TGTGCCAGCAGCGACGGACAAGTCAGTCAGCCCCAGCATTTT,NA,many,TRBV7-6,TRBJ1-5
CASSGGTGVVNQPQHF,TGTGCCAGCAGCGGAGGGACAGGGGTTGTCAATCAGCCCCAGCATTTT,TRBD1,many,TRBV7-9,TRBJ1-5
CSAIKDSNQPQHF,TGCAGTGCTATTAAAGATAGCAATCAGCCCCAGCATTTT,NA,medium-sized,TRBV20-1,TRBJ1-5
CASSRPSLPQHF,TGTGCCAGCAGTCGACCGAGTCTCCCCCAGCATTTT,NA,many,TRBV27,TRBJ1-5
CASYSLTGEQAFF,TGTGCCTCTTACAGTCTAACAGGGGAGCAAGCTTTCTTT,TRBD1,many,TRBV19,TRBJ1-1
CASGRTGTDTQYF,TGTGCCAGCGGTCGGACGGGCACAGATACGCAGTATTTT,NA,many,TRBV6-1,TRBJ2-3
CASSSTGTSGFNEQFF,TGTGCCAGCAGTTCAACCGGGACTAGCGGTTTCAATGAGCAGTTCTTC,TRBD2,many,TRBV28,TRBJ2-1
CASRGGQLYNSPLHF,TGTGCCAGCAGGGGGGGACAGCTCTATAATTCACCCCTCCACTTT,TRBD1,medium-sized,TRBV28,TRBJ1-6
CASSLGDRVVAEAFF,TGTGCCAGCAGTTTAGGCGACAGGGTGGTCGCTGAAGCTTTCTTT,TRBD1,many,TRBV28,TRBJ1-1
CSAHGGGRTTEAFF,TGCAGTGCCCATGGAGGGGGTAGGACCACTGAAGCTTTCTTT,NA,many,TRBV20-1,TRBJ1-1
CASSPSEGDNSPLHF,TGTGCCAGCTCACCATCGGAAGGGGATAATTCACCCCTCCACTTT,NA,many,TRBV18,TRBJ1-6
CASSPSSYEQYF,TGTGCCAGCAGCCCTTCCTCCTACGAGCAGTACTTC,NA,many,TRBV7-6,TRBJ2-7
CASSLLAGAGASRFNEQFF,TGTGCCAGCAGCTTACTTGCCGGGGCAGGGGCTAGCAGGTTCAATGAGCAGTTCTTC,NA,many,TRBV7-3,TRBJ2-1
CASGQGVVTF,TGTGCCAGCGGACAGGGCGTGGTAACCTTC,TRBD1,many,TRBV6-2/TRBV6-3,TRBJ2-7
CASSLRGITYEQYF,TGTGCCAGCAGCTTAAGGGGGATTACCTACGAGCAGTACTTC,NA,many,TRBV7-2,TRBJ2-7
CASTARVAIPNIQYF,TGTGCCAGCACCGCACGGGTAGCCATTCCAAACATTCAGTACTTC,NA,once,TRBV28,TRBJ2-4
CASSLNGVQNTEAFF,TGTGCCAGCAGCTTAAACGGTGTTCAGAACACTGAAGCTTTCTTT,NA,NA,TRBV7-2,TRBJ1-1
CASSLTGGTIYF,TGTGCCAGCAGCTTAACAGGGGGCACCATATATTTT,TRBD1,many,TRBV5-4,TRBJ1-3
CSARRAFDQPQHF,TGCAGTGCTAGGAGGGCCTTCGATCAGCCCCAGCATTTT,NA,many,TRBV20-1,TRBJ1-5
CSARTLFIGDNEVTEAFF,TGCAGTGCTAGAACCCTTTTTATTGGTGATAACGAGGTCACTGAAGCTTTCTTT,NA,many,TRBV20-1,TRBJ1-1
CASSFFWGDNEQFF,TGTGCCAGCAGCTTTTTCTGGGGTGACAATGAGCAGTTCTTC,NA,NA,TRBV7-2,TRBJ2-1
CASGQGLNTEAFF,TGTGCCAGCGGGCAGGGCCTGAACACTGAAGCTTTCTTT,NA,many,TRBV2,TRBJ1-1
CASSAGTGITSGYTF,TGTGCCAGCAGCGCTGGGACAGGGATCACTAGCGGCTACACCTTC,TRBD1,many,TRBV7-2,TRBJ1-2
CASSSGSYEQYF,TGTGCCAGCTCTAGCGGCTCCTACGAGCAGTACTTC,TRBD2,many,TRBV27,TRBJ2-7
CSARGPLQTEAFF,TGCAGTGCTAGAGGGCCCCTCCAAACTGAAGCTTTCTTT,NA,many,TRBV20-1,TRBJ1-1
CSGQGDATNEKLFF,TGCAGTGGACAGGGAGATGCAACTAATGAAAAACTGTTTTTT,TRBD1,many,TRBV20-1,TRBJ1-4
CASSYALRQGLMDEQYF,TGTGCCAGCAGTTACGCCCTTAGGCAGGGATTAATGGACGAGCAGTACTTC,NA,many,TRBV6-6,TRBJ2-7
CASSLGLPRIADTQYF,TGTGCCAGCAGCTTGGGACTCCCGAGGATTGCAGATACGCAGTATTTT,NA,medium-sized,TRBV5-4,TRBJ2-3
CASSVRFMNTEAFF,TGCGCCAGCAGCGTTCGATTCATGAACACTGAAGCTTTCTTT,NA,NA,TRBV4-3,TRBJ1-1
CASSPIDPEQYF,TGTGCCAGCAGCCCCATCGACCCCGAGCAGTACTTC,NA,many,TRBV7-9,TRBJ2-7
CSAQLAGALAKNIQYF,TGCAGCGCCCAACTAGCGGGGGCACTGGCCAAAAACATTCAGTACTTC,TRBD2,many,TRBV29-1,TRBJ2-4
CASSAGTRTEQYF,TGTGCCAGCAGTGCAGGGACTAGAACCGAGCAGTACTTC,TRBD2,many,TRBV6-1,TRBJ2-7
CASSSGGAGANVLTF,TGTGCCAGCAGCTCAGGGGGAGCTGGGGCCAACGTCCTGACTTTC,TRBD1,medium-sized,TRBV7-2,TRBJ2-6
CASSPGRGPGNQPQHF,TGTGCCAGCAGCCCGGGGCGGGGCCCTGGCAATCAGCCCCAGCATTTT,NA,many,TRBV6-6,TRBJ1-5
CASSYMNIQYF,TGTGCCAGCAGTTACATGAACATTCAGTACTTC,NA,many,TRBV6-2/TRBV6-3,TRBJ2-4
CAWETGEKLFF,TGTGCCTGGGAGACAGGGGAAAAACTGTTTTTT,TRBD1,NA,TRBV30,TRBJ1-4
CASSRLADEQFF,TGTGCCAGCAGCCGACTAGCCGATGAGCAGTTCTTC,TRBD2,many,TRBV12-3/TRBV12-4,TRBJ2-1
CASSAAGLSYEQYF,TGTGCCAGCAGTGCCGCGGGCTTATCCTACGAGCAGTACTTC,NA,many,TRBV6-5,TRBJ2-7
CSAPQPSGEQYF,TGCAGTGCGCCTCAGCCTAGCGGCGAGCAGTACTTC,TRBD2,many,TRBV20-1,TRBJ2-7
CSAYEQYF,TGCAGTGCGTACGAGCAGTACTTC,NA,few,TRBV29-1,TRBJ2-7
CASSPNSGTGAETQYF,TGTGCCAGCAGCCCAAACTCCGGGACAGGGGCCGAGACCCAGTACTTC,TRBD1,many,TRBV7-2,TRBJ2-5
CASSETSGTGTDTQYF,TGTGCCAGCAGTGAGACTAGCGGGACCGGCACAGATACGCAGTATTTT,TRBD2,many,TRBV6-2/TRBV6-3,TRBJ2-3
CASSSGQGNEKLFF,TGTGCCAGTAGTAGCGGGCAGGGCAATGAAAAACTGTTTTTT,NA,many,TRBV19,TRBJ1-4
CASRQDRLGDSPLHF,TGTGCCAGCAGACAGGACCGACTAGGAGATTCACCCCTCCACTTT,NA,few,TRBV6-2/TRBV6-3,TRBJ1-6
CASSRRAAGSTDEKLFF,TGTGCCAGCAGCCGTAGGGCCGCCGGGTCCACTGATGAAAAACTGTTTTTT,NA,many,TRBV11-2,TRBJ1-4
CASSLRGLGGTEAFF,TGTGCCAGCAGCTTAAGGGGGCTAGGCGGCACTGAAGCTTTCTTT,TRBD1,many,TRBV7-9,TRBJ1-1
CAGALEGGGETQYF,TGTGCCGGAGCTCTCGAAGGGGGTGGAGAGACCCAGTACTTC,NA,many,TRBV6-1,TRBJ2-5
CASSFPRHTF,TGTGCCAGCAGCTTCCCTCGGCACACCTTC,NA,many,TRBV7-9,TRBJ1-2
CASSLEIVRGSNQPQHF,TGTGCCAGCAGCTTAGAAATCGTGCGAGGTAGCAATCAGCCCCAGCATTTT,NA,few,TRBV7-8,TRBJ1-5
CASTMGRAGGTGELFF,TGTGCCAGCACTATGGGGCGAGCGGGAGGAACCGGGGAGCTGTTTTTT,TRBD2,many,TRBV12-3/TRBV12-4,TRBJ2-2